The entry below describes one T cell receptor (beta chain). Antigen specificity is unknown. The sample comes from a study of radiotherapy plus CTLA-4 blockade in lung cancer. As for the study in general: Disease control was seen in approximately 30% of patients, objective responses in approximately 20%. General observations from the study: Early shifts in blood T cell clones, with interferon-beta, reportedly predicted response best. Peripheral blood showed expansion of tumor-derived TCR clones after radiotherapy and ipilimumab.

V dropped 7 bases and J dropped 3; count of bases not matched to a gene: 14. Germline CDR1 reads LGHNT; CDR2 reads FRNRAP. The CDR3 covers 16 residues. Some clones are missing from TCRdb's copy, which holds only in-frame ones; the method was immunoSEQ multiplex PCR. The sample shows 55,000 to 80,000 clones, about nine tenths of them seen only once. The sequence was obtained from a human donor with non-small cell lung cancer that progressed on radiotherapy plus ipilimumab. This chain links TRBV12-5 with TRBJ2-7; 8 bases are shared with TRBD1. The sample consisted of peripheral blood, taken from a patient treated with radiotherapy plus ipilimumab. The chain's CDR3 is CASVTAEYDRGYEQYV. In DNA form, the CDR3 reads TGTGCTAGTGTTACCGCCGAATATGACAGGGGCTACGAGCAGTACGTC.